This T cell receptor beta chain emerged from a study of blood T cells in healthy people across ages. In the case of this clonotype: Its antigen is undetermined.

General study points: Diversity was higher, and naive CD4+ cells more numerous, in long-lived donors than in aged donors. No one knew whether donors had CMV, which possibly confounded expanded clonotype changes.

A second PCR of 7 to 11 cycles used a sample-barcoded 5' primer and a J-beta primer mix. A single record per CDR3 protein comes from TCRdb applying MiXCR to the 5' RACE reads. The sample has about 650,000 distinct CDR3 sequences; about 34% are singletons. Total RNA, at least 6 micrograms per sample, was extracted from PBMCs. Germline CDR1 is DFQATT and CDR2 is SNEGSKA (reference sequence). V lost 2 bases to trimming and J lost 2 bases, with 7 bases between them. The CDR3 runs to 12 residues. The sequence came from an elderly woman in good health. What was sequenced was blood. This chain joins TRBV20-1 and TRBJ2-7; no clear D. The DNA for the CDR3 is TGCAGTGCTAGAAACGGGCCCTACGAGCAGTACTTC. It yields the protein CSARNGPYEQYF.